A single sample gave rise to the 3 T cell receptor beta chains below, sequenced in a study of human T cells and chemical hapten exposure. MiXCR, applied by TCRdb to the 5' RACE reads, yields one record per CDR3 protein. The sample consists of about 140,000 distinct CDR3 sequences, roughly 4% of them appearing once. Total RNA extraction was carried out from unfractionated whole blood. The receptors shown here come from a female donor in good health.

In this sample, this clonotype turned up many times. V gene TRBV6-5 combines with J gene TRBJ2-6; 10 positions agree with TRBD2. The germline gives CDR1 MNHEY, CDR2 SVGAGI. Trimming took 3 bases from V and 1 from J; bases not matched to a gene: 9. This CDR3 region has 19 residues. The CDR3 region is CASSYTSGGAFSGANVLTF. CDR3 DNA sequence: TGTGCCAGCAGTTATACAAGCGGGGGGGCTTTTTCTGGGGCCAACGTCCTGACTTTC.

A few counts support this clonotype. The rearrangement uses TRBV28 and TRBJ1-2; TRBD1 matches 10 bases. With 3 bases clipped from V and 4 bases from J, the junction kept 11 bases outside the gene matches. CDR3 length: 17 residues. The germline CDR1 and CDR2 sequences are MDHEN and SYDVKM. CDR3 sequence (DNA): TGTGCCAGCAGTTTTCTCCTTCCGGGACAGGGGCCCTATGGCTACACCTTC. Translated, it gives CASSFLLPGQGPYGYTF.

This clonotype has at least ten counts. The rearrangement joins TRBV7-9 to TRBJ2-1; no firm D call. Germline V CDR1 and CDR2: SEHNR, FQNEAQ (reference sequence). The V end lost 5 bases, the J end lost 4 bases, and 18 bases lay between the germline ends. This CDR3 is 16 amino acids long. This chain's CDR3 is CASSPVPGNLYNEQFF. CDR3 nucleotides: TGTGCCAGCAGCCCCGTCCCGGGCAATTTATACAATGAGCAGTTCTTC.